One and the same sample provided the 31 T cell receptor beta chains below, sequenced in a study of T cell repertoires in cytomegalovirus infection (dated by TCRdb to between 2018 and 2020). Sequencing used an Illumina HiSeq 1500. The public reads were reprocessed in TCRdb via fastp at Q25 and MiXCR, keeping in-frame beta chains. Every CDR3 protein is listed once, alongside the most common genes and DNA of its rows. The sample table holds around 180,000 distinct CDR3 sequences, of which roughly 19% were seen once. Clones ranked in the top ten supply about 3% of the sample. Material: PBMCs. The receptor set was obtained from a human donor in good health (CMV status not recorded). Some clones in this sample may be carry-over from other donors' samples.

This clonotype was found many times. The chain recombines TRBV4-1 with TRBJ2-5; tentative D call: TRBD1 (5 bases). V lost 0 bases and J 1 base, leaving 6 bases between the germline ends. Per germline, CDR1 MGHRA and CDR2 YSYEKL. The CDR3 consists of 14 residues. The CDR3 nucleotides are TGCGCCAGCAGCCAAGACAGGGCCCAAGAGACCCAGTACTTC. Its protein is CASSQDRAQETQYF.

In regard to this clonotype: Given a much more abundant clone one base away, this may be a read error. The chain recombines TRBV7-2 with TRBJ1-2; a possible D gene is TRBD1 (5 bases). The germline V and J ends were trimmed by 4 bases and 6 bases, with 18 bases remaining between them. The CDR3 covers 15 residues. Germline CDR1 and CDR2: SGHTA and FQGNSA. The CDR3 sequence is CASSWDAGRVNGYTF. CDR3 bases: TGTGCCAGCAGCTGGGACGCCGGCCGTGTGAATGGCTACACCTTC. Based on the CDR3 plus reference TRBV7-2 and TRBJ1-2, the full variable domain is GAGVSQSPSNKVTEKGKDVELRCDPISGHTALYWYRQSLGQGLEFLIYFQGNSAPDKSGLPSDRFSAERTGGSVSTLTIQRTQQEDSAVYLCASSWDAGRVNGYTFGSGTRLTVV.

The genes are TRBV6-5 and TRBJ2-1; tentative D call: TRBD1 (6 bases). In germline, CDR1 is MNHEY, CDR2 SVGAGI. The CDR3 is 16 amino acids. The V gene lost 2 bases and the J gene lost 7 bases, with 18 bases spanning the gap. CDR3 DNA: TGTGCCAGCAGTTACGGTCACCGGGACATCAGGAATGAGCAGTTCTTC. Its protein product is CASSYGHRDIRNEQFF.

This clonotype was detected only a few times. The rearrangement joins TRBV2 to TRBJ1-2; D is unresolved. This CDR3 region has 11 residues. V lost 4 bases and J 6 bases, leaving 6 bases between the germline ends. Per germline, CDR1 SNHLY and CDR2 FYNNEI. The CDR3 DNA follows: TGTGCCAGCAGTGTCAGCCATGGCTACACCTTC. Its translation is CASSVSHGYTF.

The chain has TRBV28 and TRBJ1-6, with 8 bases fitting TRBD1. The germline CDR1 and CDR2 sequences are MDHEN and SYDVKM. With V trimmed by 5 bases and J by 5 bases, 2 bases remained unmatched. The CDR3 runs to 14 residues. In DNA, the CDR3 is TGTGCCAGCAGTACAGGGGGAAATAATTCACCCCTCCACTTT. Translated, it gives CASSTGGNNSPLHF. Full variable domain (outside the CDR3, taken from reference TRBV28 and TRBJ1-6): DVKVTQSSRYLVKRTGEKVFLECVQDMDHENMFWYRQDPGLGLRLIYFSYDVKMKEKGDIPEGYSVSREKKERFSLILESASTNQTSMYLCASSTGGNNSPLHFGNGTRLTVT.

This clonotype was recorded a few times. The chain joins TRBV7-8 to TRBJ2-1; 9 nucleotides line up with TRBD1. Germline CDR1 and CDR2: SGHVS and FQNEAQ. The CDR3 contains 16 residues. V shed 5 bases, J shed 6 bases, and the junction held 11 bases outside the gene matches. The CDR3 DNA is TGTGCCAGCAGCGCCGAGTGGAGGACAGGGGTCAATGAGCAGTTCTTC. The encoded protein is CASSAEWRTGVNEQFF.

V gene TRBV6-2 or TRBV6-3 combines with J gene TRBJ1-2; D unresolved. The CDR3 runs 11 residues. Germline loops: CDR1 MNHEY, CDR2 SVGEGT. The V and J ends lost 2 bases and 8 bases respectively, with 6 bases between them. The CDR3 DNA follows: TGTGCCAGCAGTTACGCCGTGGGCTACACCTTC. Amino acids: CASSYAVGYTF.

At least ten counts were recorded for this clonotype. The V and J genes are TRBV12-3 or TRBV12-4 and TRBJ2-6; D perhaps matches TRBD1 (5 bases). Deletions cut 7 bases from V and 4 bases from J, with 14 bases between. CDR3 length: 15 amino acids. In DNA, the CDR3 is TGTGCCAGCACACCCCAGGGTTTCGGGGCCAACGTCCTGACTTTC. Its translation: CASTPQGFGANVLTF.

CDR3 sequence: CSAAIELNTEAFF. The CDR3 DNA reads TGCAGTGCGGCTATTGAGCTGAACACTGAAGCTTTCTTT. The chain links TRBV20-1 to TRBJ1-1; no reliable D call. Trimming left V 6 bases short and J 0 bases short, with 11 bases between. The germline V gene has CDR1 DFQATT and CDR2 SNEGSKA (reference sequence). The CDR3 covers 13 residues.

As concerns this clonotype: At one end, the junction sequence differs from germline, possibly due to a read error. The rearrangement links TRBV6-6 to TRBJ2-2; TRBD2 matches at 14 bases. CDR1 and CDR2 from the germline V gene are MNHNY and SVGAGI (reference sequence). This CDR3 is built from 20 residues. The CDR3 DNA sequence: TGTGCCAGCAGTTACCCGAGACTAGCGGGAGGGCCTCTTGTCACCGGGGGGCTGTTTTTT. Translated, it gives CASSYPRLAGGPLVTGGLFF.

This clonotype was seen at least ten times. The rearrangement links TRBV7-2 to TRBJ1-1, with D unclear. The germline V and J ends were trimmed by 3 bases and 0 bases, with 11 bases remaining between them. The germline gives CDR1 SGHTA, CDR2 FQGNSA. The CDR3 covers 15 residues. The CDR3 protein is CASSFFPRLNTEAFF. The CDR3 nucleotides are TGTGCCAGCAGCTTTTTCCCCAGGCTGAACACTGAAGCTTTCTTT.

This clonotype was observed at least ten times. The V and J genes are TRBV7-2 and TRBJ2-2; no reliable D call. The V gene's germline CDR1 is SGHTA and CDR2 FQGNSA. This CDR3 has 14 residues. With 1 base removed from V and 7 bases from J, the gap between germline ends came to 10 bases. The CDR3 sequence is CASSLGTFDGELFF. For the CDR3, the DNA is TGTGCCAGCAGCTTAGGAACTTTCGACGGGGAGCTGTTTTTT.

This clonotype was recorded once. This rearrangement joins TRBV19 to TRBJ2-1, with D perhaps matching TRBD2 (6 bases). This CDR3 comprises 17 residues. V dropped 1 base and J dropped 0 bases, with 13 bases sitting between them. CDR1 is LNHDA and CDR2 is SQIVND in the germline V gene (reference sequence). The CDR3: CASSIAGGVSSYNEQFF. CDR3 sequence (DNA): TGTGCCAGTAGTATAGCGGGCGGGGTAAGCTCCTACAATGAGCAGTTCTTC.

This clonotype was found a few times. The chain is built from TRBV6-5 and TRBJ1-1; the D is unclear. V dropped 6 bases and J dropped 1 base, with 12 bases sitting between them. Per germline, CDR1 MNHEY and CDR2 SVGAGI. There are 14 residues in the CDR3. In DNA, the CDR3 is TGTGCCAGCAGATCCCAAGGTGGGAACACTGAAGCTTTCTTT. Translated, it gives CASRSQGGNTEAFF.

The rearrangement joins TRBV20-1 to TRBJ1-2, with D maybe TRBD1 (6 bases). The CDR3 runs 12 residues. From germline, CDR1 is DFQATT and CDR2 SNEGSKA (reference sequence). V shed 6 bases and J shed 2 bases, with 10 bases lying between them. CDR3 protein: CSAPRGNYGYTF. The CDR3 DNA sequence: TGCAGTGCCCCCAGGGGAAACTATGGCTACACCTTC.

This clonotype was counted a few times. The genes are TRBV7-2 and TRBJ2-4; TRBD2 might be the D (5 bases). From germline, CDR1 is SGHTA and CDR2 FQGNSA. Trimming removed 3 bases at V and 0 bases at J, with 9 bases between. The CDR3 length is 15 residues. The CDR3 DNA is TGTGCCAGCAGCTTCGGGCGGGTAGCCAAAAACATTCAGTACTTC. Amino acid sequence: CASSFGRVAKNIQYF.

This clonotype has a count of ten or more. The gene calls are TRBV6-5 and TRBJ2-5; D not resolved. The germline V and J ends were trimmed by 2 bases and 4 bases, with 2 bases remaining between them. This CDR3 is 11 amino acids long. The germline V gene has CDR1 MNHEY and CDR2 SVGAGI. The CDR3 sequence is CASSYGETQYF. In DNA, the CDR3 is TGTGCCAGCAGTTACGGAGAGACCCAGTACTTC.

This clonotype has at least ten counts. The chain uses TRBV7-2 and TRBJ2-1; maybe TRBD2 (5 bases). Germline-derived CDR1 and CDR2 are SGHTA and FQGNSA. Deletions cut 7 bases from V and 0 bases from J, with 13 bases between. The length of the CDR3 is 15 residues. In DNA, the CDR3 is TGTGCCAGCAACATCGGGGTCAGCTCCTACAATGAGCAGTTCTTC. Translated: CASNIGVSSYNEQFF.

This clonotype was seen repeatedly, ten times or more. The chain joins TRBV7-3 to TRBJ2-3; 12 bases align to TRBD2. Germline values: CDR1 SGHTA, CDR2 FQGTGA. V was pared by 5 bases and J by 4 bases, with 10 bases of the junction left unmatched. The CDR3 loop spans 17 amino acids. The DNA for the CDR3 is TGTGCCAGCAGCCCCCACGTGGGACTAGCGGGCTCAGATACGCAGTATTTT. It codes for CASSPHVGLAGSDTQYF.

The table lists this clonotype with many counts. The chain uses TRBV7-2 and TRBJ2-7; D is unresolved. Trimming removed 1 base at V and 5 bases at J, with 12 bases between. The CDR3 runs to 14 residues. CDR1 is SGHTA and CDR2 is FQGNSA in the germline V gene. The CDR3 sequence is CASSLVVRGNEQYF. CDR3 nucleotides: TGTGCCAGCAGCTTAGTAGTAAGAGGCAACGAGCAGTACTTC. The full variable domain, rest sourced from reference TRBV7-2 and TRBJ2-7, is GAGVSQSPSNKVTEKGKDVELRCDPISGHTALYWYRQSLGQGLEFLIYFQGNSAPDKSGLPSDRFSAERTGGSVSTLTIQRTQQEDSAVYLCASSLVVRGNEQYFGPGTRLTVT.

This clonotype was found many times. The chain joins TRBV6-5 to TRBJ1-1; D is ambiguous. Germline CDR1 and CDR2: MNHEY and SVGAGI. The V end was cut by 1 base, the J end by 4 bases, with 13 bases between. The CDR3 has 15 amino acids. This chain's CDR3 is CASSYYVGFPTEAFF. The CDR3 DNA reads as TGTGCCAGCAGTTACTACGTTGGATTTCCCACTGAAGCTTTCTTT.

This chain uses TRBV6-6 with TRBJ2-7; TRBD1 matches at 12 bases. Germline V gene data show CDR1 as MNHNY and CDR2 as SVGAGI (reference sequence). J gave up 6 bases and V 7 bases, and 10 bases lay outside the gene matches. There are 15 residues in the CDR3. The CDR3 protein is CASTAAGTGGFEQYF. CDR3 nucleotide sequence: TGTGCCAGCACAGCCGCCGGGACAGGGGGCTTCGAGCAGTACTTC.

In its sample, this clonotype was seen a few times. The chain links TRBV15 to TRBJ2-5; the D gene is possibly TRBD1 (5 bases). CDR1 and CDR2 from the germline V gene are LNHNV and YYDKDF (reference sequence). Trimming removed 6 bases from V and 2 bases from J, with 10 bases in between. The CDR3 runs to 13 residues. This chain's CDR3 is CATRISGQETQYF. The CDR3 DNA follows: TGTGCCACCAGAATCTCAGGGCAAGAGACCCAGTACTTC.

The CDR3 loop is CASSLDPGLVMNTEAFF. CDR3 nucleotides: TGTGCCAGCAGTTTAGATCCGGGTCTTGTCATGAACACTGAAGCTTTCTTT. The chain combines TRBV28 with TRBJ1-1, with D hard to call. This CDR3 spans 17 amino acids. Germline loops: CDR1 MDHEN, CDR2 SYDVKM. V lost 2 bases, J lost 0 bases, and 16 bases lay in between.

The genes are TRBV28 and TRBJ2-3, with 9 bases identical to TRBD2. This CDR3 spans 14 amino acids. The germline gives CDR1 MDHEN, CDR2 SYDVKM. Germline trimming cut 3 bases from V and 5 bases from J; bases unmatched to any gene: 3. The CDR3 reads CASSLLSGRDTQYF. The DNA of the CDR3 is TGTGCCAGCAGTTTGCTTAGCGGGAGAGATACGCAGTATTTT.

This clonotype was seen repeatedly, ten times or more. The gene calls are TRBV5-6 and TRBJ2-5; D may be TRBD1 (6 bases). The CDR3 covers 14 residues. Looked up from germline, CDR1 is SGHDT and CDR2 is YYEEEE. V dropped 2 bases and J dropped 7 bases, with 15 bases sitting between them. The CDR3 nucleotides read TGTGCCAGCAGCTTTGGAACAGGGCTGGGGACCCAGTACTTC. This codes for CASSFGTGLGTQYF.

This clonotype was counted ten times or more. The chain links TRBV7-9 to TRBJ2-2; no clear D gene. Trimming took off 4 bases at V and 0 bases at J, with 21 bases between the two ends. Germline assignment: CDR1 SEHNR and CDR2 FQNEAQ (reference sequence). The CDR3 runs 19 residues. CDR3 in DNA: TGTGCCAGCAGCTCCCCCCTATCCTCAAGGACCACGAACACCGGGGAGCTGTTTTTT. Translating gives CASSSPLSSRTTNTGELFF.

There are a few counts of this clonotype. V gene TRBV5-1 combines with J gene TRBJ1-4; D gene unclear. V was pared by 2 bases and J by 8 bases, with 10 bases between. The CDR3 contains 13 residues. Germline-derived CDR1 and CDR2 are SGHRS and YFSETQ. CDR3 region: CASSFQQSEKLFF. For the CDR3, the DNA is TGCGCCAGCAGCTTTCAACAGAGCGAAAAACTGTTTTTT. Full variable domain (outside the CDR3, taken from reference TRBV5-1 and TRBJ1-4): KAGVTQTPRYLIKTRGQQVTLSCSPISGHRSVSWYQQTPGQGLQFLFEYFSETQRNKGNFPGRFSGRQFSNSRSEMNVSTLELGDSALYLCASSFQQSEKLFFGSGTQLSVL.

This chain links TRBV5-1 with TRBJ2-2; possibly TRBD2 for D (6 bases). Per the germline V gene, CDR1 is SGHRS and CDR2 is YFSETQ. Trimming pared 7 bases from V and 6 bases from J, leaving 13 bases between. The CDR3 length is 13 residues. The CDR3 DNA reads TGCGCCAGCGGGACCGGCGGGGCCGGGGAGCTGTTTTTT. Amino acids: CASGTGGAGELFF.

J is TRBJ1-2 and V is TRBV15; D possibly corresponds to TRBD1 (6 bases). V was pared by 2 bases and J by 2 bases, with 9 bases between. Looked up from germline, CDR1 is LNHNV and CDR2 is YYDKDF (reference sequence). The CDR3 sequence is 14 residues long. CDR3 nucleotide sequence: TGTGCCACCAGCAGACCCGACAGGAACTATGGCTACACCTTC. Its protein product is CATSRPDRNYGYTF.

This clonotype occurred a few times. The chain couples TRBV29-1 to TRBJ1-1, with D unresolved. V lost 3 bases and J 0 bases, leaving 5 bases between the germline ends. Germline CDR1 SQVTM, CDR2 ANQGSEA. The CDR3 is made up of 12 amino acids. The CDR3 sequence is CSVDSMNTEAFF. The CDR3 DNA reads TGCAGCGTTGACAGCATGAACACTGAAGCTTTCTTT.